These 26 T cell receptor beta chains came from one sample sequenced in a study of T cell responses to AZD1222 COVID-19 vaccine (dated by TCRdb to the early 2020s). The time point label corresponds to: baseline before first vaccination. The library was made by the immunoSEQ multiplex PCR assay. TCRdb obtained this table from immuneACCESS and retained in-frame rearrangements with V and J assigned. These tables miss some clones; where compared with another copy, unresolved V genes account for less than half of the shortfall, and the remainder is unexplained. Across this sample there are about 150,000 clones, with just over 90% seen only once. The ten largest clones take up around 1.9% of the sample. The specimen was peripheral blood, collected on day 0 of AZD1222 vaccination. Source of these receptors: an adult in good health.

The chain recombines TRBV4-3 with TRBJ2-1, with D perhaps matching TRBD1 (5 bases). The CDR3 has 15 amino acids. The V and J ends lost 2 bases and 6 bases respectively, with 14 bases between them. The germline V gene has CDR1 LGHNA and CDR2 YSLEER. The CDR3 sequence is CASSQSARALNEQFF. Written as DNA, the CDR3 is TGCGCCAGCAGCCAAAGCGCCAGGGCCCTCAATGAGCAGTTCTTC.

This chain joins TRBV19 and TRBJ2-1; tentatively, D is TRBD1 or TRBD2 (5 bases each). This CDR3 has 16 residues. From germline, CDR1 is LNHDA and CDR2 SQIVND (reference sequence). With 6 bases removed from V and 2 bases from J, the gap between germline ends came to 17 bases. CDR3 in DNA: TGTGCCAGTAGCTATGCAGGGAGTCCTACCTACAATGAGCAGTTCTTC. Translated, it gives CASSYAGSPTYNEQFF. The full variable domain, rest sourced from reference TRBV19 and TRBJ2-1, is DGGITQSPKYLFRKEGQNVTLSCEQNLNHDAMYWYRQDPGQGLRLIYYSQIVNDFQKGDIAEGYSVSREKKESFPLTVTSAQKNPTAFYLCASSYAGSPTYNEQFFGPGTRLTVL.

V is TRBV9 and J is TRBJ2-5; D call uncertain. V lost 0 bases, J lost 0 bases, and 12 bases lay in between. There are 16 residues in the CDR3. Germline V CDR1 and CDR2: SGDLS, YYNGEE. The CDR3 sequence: CASSVGSSIHQETQYF. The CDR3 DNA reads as TGTGCCAGCAGCGTAGGATCGTCAATCCACCAAGAGACCCAGTACTTC. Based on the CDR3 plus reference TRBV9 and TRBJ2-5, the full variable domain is DSGVTQTPKHLITATGQRVTLRCSPRSGDLSVYWYQQSLDQGLQFLIQYYNGEERAKGNILERFSAQQFPDLHSELNLSSLELGDSALYFCASSVGSSIHQETQYFGPGTRLLVL.

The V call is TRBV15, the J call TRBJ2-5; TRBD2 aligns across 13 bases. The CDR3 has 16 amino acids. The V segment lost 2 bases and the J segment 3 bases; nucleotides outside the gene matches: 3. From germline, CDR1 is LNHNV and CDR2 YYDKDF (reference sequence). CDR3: CATSRTGLAGKETQYF. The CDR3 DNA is TGTGCCACCAGCAGAACGGGACTAGCGGGAAAAGAGACCCAGTACTTC. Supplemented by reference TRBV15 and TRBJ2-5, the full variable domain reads DAMVIQNPRYQVTQFGKPVTLSCSQTLNHNVMYWYQQKSSQAPKLLFHYYDKDFNNEADTPDNFQSRRPNTSFCFLDIRSPGLGDTAMYLCATSRTGLAGKETQYFGPGTRLLVL.

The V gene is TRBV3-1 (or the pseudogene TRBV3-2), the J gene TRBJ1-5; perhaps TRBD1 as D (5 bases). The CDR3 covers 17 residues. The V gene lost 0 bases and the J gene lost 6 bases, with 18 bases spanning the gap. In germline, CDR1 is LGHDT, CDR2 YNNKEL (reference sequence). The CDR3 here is CASSQDPRTRGCQPQHF. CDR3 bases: TGTGCCAGCAGCCAAGATCCCAGGACGAGGGGTTGTCAGCCCCAGCATTTT.

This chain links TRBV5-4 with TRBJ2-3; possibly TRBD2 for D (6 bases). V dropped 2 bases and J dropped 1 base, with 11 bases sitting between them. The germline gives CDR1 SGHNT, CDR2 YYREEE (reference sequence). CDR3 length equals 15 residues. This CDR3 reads CASSFGTGGTDTQYF. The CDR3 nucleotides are TGTGCCAGCAGCTTTGGGACTGGGGGCACAGATACGCAGTATTTT.

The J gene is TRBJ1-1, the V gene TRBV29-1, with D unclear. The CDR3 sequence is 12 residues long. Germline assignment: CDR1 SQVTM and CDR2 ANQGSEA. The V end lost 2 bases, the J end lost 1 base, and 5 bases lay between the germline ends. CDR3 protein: CSVELGNTEAFF. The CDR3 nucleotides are TGCAGCGTTGAACTAGGGAACACTGAAGCTTTCTTT. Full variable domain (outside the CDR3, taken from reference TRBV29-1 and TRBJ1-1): SAVISQKPSRDICQRGTSLTIQCQVDSQVTMMFWYRQQPGQSLTLIATANQGSEATYESGFVIDKFPISRPNLTFSTLTVSNMSPEDSSIYLCSVELGNTEAFFGQGTRLTVV.

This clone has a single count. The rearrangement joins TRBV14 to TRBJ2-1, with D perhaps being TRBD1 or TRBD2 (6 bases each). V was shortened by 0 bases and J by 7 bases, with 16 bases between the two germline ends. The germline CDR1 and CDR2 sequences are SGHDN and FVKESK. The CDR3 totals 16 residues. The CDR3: CASSQDGGASWNEQFF. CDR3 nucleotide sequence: TGTGCCAGCAGCCAAGACGGGGGCGCCTCTTGGAATGAGCAGTTCTTC.

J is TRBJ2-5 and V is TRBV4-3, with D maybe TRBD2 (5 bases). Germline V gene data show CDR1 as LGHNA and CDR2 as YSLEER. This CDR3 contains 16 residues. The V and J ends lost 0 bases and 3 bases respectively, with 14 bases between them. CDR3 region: CASSQDSTRVKETQYF. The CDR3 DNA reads TGCGCCAGCAGCCAAGATAGCACTAGAGTTAAAGAGACCCAGTACTTC.

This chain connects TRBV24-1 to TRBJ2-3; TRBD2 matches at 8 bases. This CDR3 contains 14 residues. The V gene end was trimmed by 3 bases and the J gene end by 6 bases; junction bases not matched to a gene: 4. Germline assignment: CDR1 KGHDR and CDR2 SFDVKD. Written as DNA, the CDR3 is TGTGCCACCAGTGATAGCGGGGGCCCGGATACGCAGTATTTT. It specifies CATSDSGGPDTQYF.

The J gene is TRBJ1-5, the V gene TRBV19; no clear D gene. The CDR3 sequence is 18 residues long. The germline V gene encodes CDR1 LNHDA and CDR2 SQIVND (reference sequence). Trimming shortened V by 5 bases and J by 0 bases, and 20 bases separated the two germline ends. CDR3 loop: CASSPTPVLQDSNQPQHF. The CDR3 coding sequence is TGTGCCAGTAGTCCAACTCCTGTTTTGCAGGATAGCAATCAGCCCCAGCATTTT.

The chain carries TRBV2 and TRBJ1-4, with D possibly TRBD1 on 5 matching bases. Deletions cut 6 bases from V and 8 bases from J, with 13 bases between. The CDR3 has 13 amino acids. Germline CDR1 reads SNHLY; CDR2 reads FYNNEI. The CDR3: CASSPGPIEKLFF. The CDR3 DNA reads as TGTGCCAGCAGCCCGGGGCCTATCGAAAAACTGTTTTTT.

CDR3 amino acids: CASNDRGWDGYTF. In DNA, the CDR3 is TGTGCCAGTAACGACAGGGGATGGGATGGCTACACCTTC. The V and J genes are TRBV19 and TRBJ1-2; 8 bases fit TRBD1. Germline V CDR1 and CDR2: LNHDA, SQIVND (reference sequence). The CDR3 contains 13 residues. Trimming removed 7 bases from V and 6 bases from J; junction bases left unmatched: 7.

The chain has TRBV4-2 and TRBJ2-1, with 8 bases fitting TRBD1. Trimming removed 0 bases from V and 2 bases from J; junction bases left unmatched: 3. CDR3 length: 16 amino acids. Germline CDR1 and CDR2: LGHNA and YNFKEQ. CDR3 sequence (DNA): TGTGCCAGCAGCCAAGAAGGGGGACAGGCCTACAATGAGCAGTTCTTC. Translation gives CASSQEGGQAYNEQFF.

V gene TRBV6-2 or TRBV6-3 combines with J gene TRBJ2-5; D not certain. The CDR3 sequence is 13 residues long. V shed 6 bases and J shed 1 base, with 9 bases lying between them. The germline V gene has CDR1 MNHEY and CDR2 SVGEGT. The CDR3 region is CASSRLFQETQYF. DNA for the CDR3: TGTGCCAGCAGCCGCCTTTTCCAAGAGACCCAGTACTTC.

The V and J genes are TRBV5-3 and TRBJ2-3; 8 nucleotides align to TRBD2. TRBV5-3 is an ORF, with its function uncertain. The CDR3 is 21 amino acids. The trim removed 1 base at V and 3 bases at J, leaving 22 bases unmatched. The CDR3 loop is CARSLPRVNGRAFGTTDTQYF. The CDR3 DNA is TGTGCCAGAAGCTTGCCACGGGTAAACGGGAGGGCCTTCGGGACGACAGATACGCAGTATTTT.

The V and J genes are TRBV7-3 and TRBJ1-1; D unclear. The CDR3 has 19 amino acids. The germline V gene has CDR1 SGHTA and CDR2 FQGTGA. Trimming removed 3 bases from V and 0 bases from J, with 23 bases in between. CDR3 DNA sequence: TGTGCCAGCAGCTTTCTCGCAAGCCCCAATCCTTTCCTGAACACTGAAGCTTTCTTT. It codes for CASSFLASPNPFLNTEAFF.

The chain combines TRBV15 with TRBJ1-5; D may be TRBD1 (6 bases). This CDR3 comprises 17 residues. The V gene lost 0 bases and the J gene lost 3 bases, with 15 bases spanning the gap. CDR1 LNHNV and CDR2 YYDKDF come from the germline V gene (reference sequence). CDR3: CATSREGGGHYNQPQHF. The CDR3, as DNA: TGTGCCACCAGCAGAGAGGGGGGGGGACACTACAATCAGCCCCAGCATTTT.

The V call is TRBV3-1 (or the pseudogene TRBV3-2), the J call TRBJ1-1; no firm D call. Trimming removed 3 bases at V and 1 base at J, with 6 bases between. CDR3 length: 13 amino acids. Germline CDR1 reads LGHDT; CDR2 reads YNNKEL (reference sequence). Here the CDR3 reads CASSQLQNTEAFF. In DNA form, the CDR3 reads TGTGCCAGCAGCCAGCTTCAGAACACTGAAGCTTTCTTT.

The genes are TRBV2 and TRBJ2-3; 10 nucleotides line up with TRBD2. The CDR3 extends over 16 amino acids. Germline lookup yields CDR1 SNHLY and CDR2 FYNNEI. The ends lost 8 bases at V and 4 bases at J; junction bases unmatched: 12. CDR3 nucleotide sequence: TGTGCCAGCCAATCCGGGCTAGCGGGAGTAGCAGATACGCAGTATTTT. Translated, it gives CASQSGLAGVADTQYF. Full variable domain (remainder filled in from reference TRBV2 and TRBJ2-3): EPEVTQTPSHQVTQMGQEVILRCVPISNHLYFYWYRQILGQKVEFLVSFYNNEISEKSEIFDDQFSVERPDGSNFTLKIRSTKLEDSAMYFCASQSGLAGVADTQYFGPGTRLTVL.

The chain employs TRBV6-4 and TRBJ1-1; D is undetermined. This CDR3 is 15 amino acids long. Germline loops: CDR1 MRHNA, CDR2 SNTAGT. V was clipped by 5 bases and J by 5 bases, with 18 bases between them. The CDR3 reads CASSRSPGMETEAFF. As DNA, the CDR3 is TGTGCCAGCAGTAGGTCTCCAGGTATGGAGACTGAAGCTTTCTTT.

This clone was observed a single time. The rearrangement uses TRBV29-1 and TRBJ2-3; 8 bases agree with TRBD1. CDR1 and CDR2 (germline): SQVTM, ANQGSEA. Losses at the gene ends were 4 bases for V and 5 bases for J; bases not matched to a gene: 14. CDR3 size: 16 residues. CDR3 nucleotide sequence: TGCAGCGTTGTCTGGCAAGGACAGGGAGGAAGAGATACGCAGTATTTT. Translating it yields CSVVWQGQGGRDTQYF.

The CDR3 loop is CASSTSLTTEAFF. The DNA of the CDR3 is TGTGCCAGTAGCACTTCTCTTACCACTGAAGCTTTCTTT. The chain combines TRBV19 with TRBJ1-1; no clear D. This CDR3 is 13 amino acids long. Trimming took off 6 bases at V and 4 bases at J, with 12 bases between the two ends. Germline CDR1 reads LNHDA; CDR2 reads SQIVND (reference sequence).

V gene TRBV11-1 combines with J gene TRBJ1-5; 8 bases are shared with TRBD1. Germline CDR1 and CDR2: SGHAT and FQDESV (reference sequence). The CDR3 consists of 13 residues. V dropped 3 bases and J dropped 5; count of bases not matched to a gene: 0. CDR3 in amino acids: CASSLDRDQPQHF. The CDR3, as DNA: TGTGCCAGCAGCTTGGACAGGGATCAGCCCCAGCATTTT. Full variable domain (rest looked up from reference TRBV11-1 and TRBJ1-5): EAEVAQSPRYKITEKSQAVAFWCDPISGHATLYWYRQILGQGPELLVQFQDESVVDDSQLPKDRFSAERLKGVDSTLKIQPAELGDSAMYLCASSLDRDQPQHFGDGTRLSIL.

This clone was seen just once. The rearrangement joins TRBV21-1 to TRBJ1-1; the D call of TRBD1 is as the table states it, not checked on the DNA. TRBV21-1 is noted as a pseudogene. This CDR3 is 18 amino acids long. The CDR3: CASSMFHRVQTLWTEAFF. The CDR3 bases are TGTGCCAGCAGCATGTTTCACAGGGTACAAACTTTATGGACTGAAGCTTTCTTT.

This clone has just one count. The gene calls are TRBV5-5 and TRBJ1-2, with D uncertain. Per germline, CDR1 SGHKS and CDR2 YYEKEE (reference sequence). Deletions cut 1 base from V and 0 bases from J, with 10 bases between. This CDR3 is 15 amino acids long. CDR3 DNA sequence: TGTGCCAGCAGCTTGAGCCCTCTGACTAACTATGGCTACACCTTC. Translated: CASSLSPLTNYGYTF. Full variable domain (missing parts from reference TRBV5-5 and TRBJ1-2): DAGVTQSPTHLIKTRGQQVTLRCSPISGHKSVSWYQQVLGQGPQFIFQYYEKEERGRGNFPDRFSARQFPNYSSELNVNALLLGDSALYLCASSLSPLTNYGYTFGSGTRLTVV.